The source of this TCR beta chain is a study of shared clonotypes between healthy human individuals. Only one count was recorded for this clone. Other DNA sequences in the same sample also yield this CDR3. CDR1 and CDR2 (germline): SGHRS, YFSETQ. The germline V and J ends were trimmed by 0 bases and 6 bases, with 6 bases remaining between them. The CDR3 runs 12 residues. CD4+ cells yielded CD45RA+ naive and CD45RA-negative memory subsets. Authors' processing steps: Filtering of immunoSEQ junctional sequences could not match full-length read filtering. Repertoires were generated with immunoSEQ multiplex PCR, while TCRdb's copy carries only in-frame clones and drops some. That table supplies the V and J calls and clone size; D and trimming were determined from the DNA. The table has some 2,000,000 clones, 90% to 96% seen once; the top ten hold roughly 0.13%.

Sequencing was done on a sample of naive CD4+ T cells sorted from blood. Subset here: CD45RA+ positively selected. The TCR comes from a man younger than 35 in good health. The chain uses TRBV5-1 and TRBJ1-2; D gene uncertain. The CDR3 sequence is CASSLAGDGYTF. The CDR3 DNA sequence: TGCGCCAGCAGCTTGGCCGGGGATGGCTACACCTTC.